These 22 T cell receptor beta chains originate from one sample sequenced in a study of blood T cell repertoires in COVID-19. The repertoire was sequenced with immunoSEQ multiplex PCR; TCRdb's copy has only in-frame clones and lacks some. This table holds over 200,000 clones, approximately 85% found once. The sequencing sample was made of PBMCs or T cells enriched from blood (not recorded which). The receptors come from a woman between 45 and 65 years old who had recovered from COVID-19.

The rearrangement links TRBV11-3 to TRBJ2-1; possibly TRBD2 for D (6 bases). The CDR3 totals 15 residues. Trimming pared 5 bases from V and 6 bases from J, leaving 17 bases between. CDR1 is SGHNT and CDR2 is YENEEA in the germline V gene. This CDR3 reads CASSVGDSAINEQFF. DNA for the CDR3: TGTGCCAGCAGCGTAGGGGACTCCGCCATCAATGAGCAGTTCTTC. The complete variable domain, with remaining parts taken from reference TRBV11-3 and TRBJ2-1, reads EAGVVQSPRYKIIEKKQPVAFWCNPISGHNTLYWYLQNLGQGPELLIRYENEEAVDDSQLPKDRFSAERLKGVDSTLKIQPAELGDSAVYLCASSVGDSAINEQFFGPGTRLTVL.

The J gene is TRBJ1-4, the V gene TRBV5-1, with D possibly TRBD1 on 6 matching bases. The CDR3 extends over 13 amino acids. The germline CDR1 and CDR2 sequences are SGHRS and YFSETQ. V was pared by 2 bases and J by 6 bases, with 8 bases between. CDR3: CASSLQGDEKLFF. In nucleotides, the CDR3 is TGCGCCAGCAGCTTACAGGGAGATGAAAAACTGTTTTTT. Complete variable domain (other parts from reference TRBV5-1 and TRBJ1-4): KAGVTQTPRYLIKTRGQQVTLSCSPISGHRSVSWYQQTPGQGLQFLFEYFSETQRNKGNFPGRFSGRQFSNSRSEMNVSTLELGDSALYLCASSLQGDEKLFFGSGTQLSVL.

The chain is built from TRBV9 and TRBJ2-7; no clear D gene. The ends were cut back, 0 bases at V and 7 bases at J, with 11 bases in the middle. Looked up from germline, CDR1 is SGDLS and CDR2 is YYNGEE. The CDR3 sequence is 13 residues long. The CDR3 DNA sequence: TGTGCCAGCAGCGTAGCCCCCAGTGATGAGCAGTACTTC. This codes for CASSVAPSDEQYF.

The chain recombines TRBV2 with TRBJ1-6; D unresolved. CDR3 length: 13 amino acids. V dropped 4 bases and J dropped 10 bases, with 11 bases sitting between them. Germline CDR1 and CDR2: SNHLY and FYNNEI. CDR3 DNA: TGTGCCAGCAGTGTGCTCCTAAGATCACCCCTCCACTTT. Translated, it gives CASSVLLRSPLHF.

This chain links TRBV3-1 (or the pseudogene TRBV3-2) with TRBJ1-2; no firm D call. Per germline, CDR1 LGHDT and CDR2 YNNKEL (reference sequence). CDR3 length: 15 amino acids. V dropped 0 bases and J dropped 5 bases, with 13 bases sitting between them. CDR3 region: CASSQDQQMAYGYTF. CDR3 bases: TGTGCCAGCAGCCAAGATCAACAGATGGCTTATGGCTACACCTTC.

The V and J genes are TRBV5-5 and TRBJ1-1; 9 bases line up with TRBD1. Germline values: CDR1 SGHKS, CDR2 YYEKEE (reference sequence). The CDR3 has 14 residues. The trim removed 4 bases at V and 1 base at J, leaving 2 bases unmatched. CDR3 amino acids: CASSPGQGNTEAFF. The CDR3 DNA sequence: TGTGCCAGCAGCCCGGGACAGGGGAACACTGAAGCTTTCTTT.

The chain recombines TRBV5-1 with TRBJ2-2; the match to TRBD1 covers 8 bases. The CDR3 has 15 residues. CDR1 is SGHRS and CDR2 is YFSETQ in the germline V gene. V was pared by 4 bases and J by 5 bases, with 7 bases of the junction left unmatched. CDR3 region: CASSTGQGGTGELFF. As DNA, the CDR3 is TGCGCCAGCAGCACCGGACAGGGTGGGACCGGGGAGCTGTTTTTT.

The chain is built from TRBV5-5 and TRBJ1-6; no definite D call. The CDR3 consists of 12 residues. V was trimmed by 4 bases and J by 5 bases, leaving 4 bases between them. Germline V CDR1 and CDR2: SGHKS, YYEKEE (reference sequence). CDR3 in amino acids: CASSLDNSPLHF. The CDR3 nucleotides are TGTGCCAGCAGCCTAGATAATTCACCCCTCCACTTT.

The J gene is TRBJ1-6, the V gene TRBV7-9, with D unresolved. This CDR3 spans 14 amino acids. Trimming took 1 base from V and 8 from J, leaving 9 bases between them. The V gene's germline CDR1 is SEHNR and CDR2 FQNEAQ (reference sequence). The CDR3 spells CASSLGPSDSPLHF. DNA of the CDR3: TGTGCCAGCAGCTTAGGACCTAGCGATTCACCCCTCCACTTT.

V and J are TRBV28 and TRBJ2-1; 7 positions match TRBD1. Trimming at V came to 4 bases and at J to 0 bases, leaving 6 bases not matched to a gene. Germline V gives CDR1 MDHEN, CDR2 SYDVKM. This CDR3 has 16 amino acids. CDR3 DNA: TGTGCCAGCAGTTCGTTCAGGGGGTCCTCCTACAATGAGCAGTTCTTC. Protein: CASSSFRGSSYNEQFF.

V usage is TRBV5-1 and J usage is TRBJ2-5; 9 nucleotides match TRBD1. The V segment lost 4 bases and the J segment 5 bases; nucleotides outside the gene matches: 12. CDR1 is SGHRS, CDR2 YFSETQ, per germline. This CDR3 has 16 amino acids. CDR3 DNA: TGCGCCAGCAGCCCCGACGGGACAGGGCGGTACGAGACCCAGTACTTC. This sequence encodes CASSPDGTGRYETQYF. The complete variable domain, with remaining parts taken from reference TRBV5-1 and TRBJ2-5, reads KAGVTQTPRYLIKTRGQQVTLSCSPISGHRSVSWYQQTPGQGLQFLFEYFSETQRNKGNFPGRFSGRQFSNSRSEMNVSTLELGDSALYLCASSPDGTGRYETQYFGPGTRLLVL.

This rearrangement joins TRBV5-4 to TRBJ2-2, with 8 bases that match TRBD1. This CDR3 spans 16 amino acids. The V gene's germline CDR1 is SGHNT and CDR2 YYREEE (reference sequence). J was trimmed by 1 base and V by 2 bases; bases with no gene match: 4. In DNA, the CDR3 is TGTGCCAGCAGCTTTCGGACAGGGCGGAACACCGGGGAGCTGTTTTTT. Protein product: CASSFRTGRNTGELFF.

The chain joins TRBV4-2 to TRBJ2-2, with 7 positions matching TRBD2. This CDR3 has 14 residues. The germline CDR1 and CDR2 sequences are LGHNA and YNFKEQ. V trimming: 6 bases; J trimming: 5 bases; junction bases outside the gene matches: 6. Written as DNA, the CDR3 is TGTGCCAGCAGTCGGGACTACGGAACCGGGGAGCTGTTTTTT. Protein product: CASSRDYGTGELFF.

This chain uses TRBV3-1 (or the pseudogene TRBV3-2) with TRBJ1-3, with 7 positions matching TRBD1. Per germline, CDR1 LGHDT and CDR2 YNNKEL (reference sequence). The CDR3 loop spans 15 amino acids. J gave up 0 bases and V 4 bases, and 3 bases lay outside the gene matches. The CDR3: CASSRQGGSGNTIYF. Written as DNA, the CDR3 is TGTGCCAGCAGCCGACAGGGCGGCTCTGGAAACACCATATATTTT.

The V gene is TRBV3-1 (or the pseudogene TRBV3-2), the J gene TRBJ2-1; 8 bases map to TRBD2. V was pared by 0 bases and J by 3 bases, with 7 bases of the junction left unmatched. Germline V gives CDR1 LGHDT, CDR2 YNNKEL (reference sequence). The CDR3 has 17 amino acids. CDR3 residues: CASSQDRAGDFYNEQFF. Written as DNA, the CDR3 is TGTGCCAGCAGCCAAGATCGAGCGGGAGACTTCTACAATGAGCAGTTCTTC.

CDR3 residues: CASSIRDSTSDTQYF. CDR3 nucleotide sequence: TGTGCCAGTAGTATAAGGGACAGCACTTCAGATACGCAGTATTTT. The chain joins TRBV19 to TRBJ2-3, with 7 positions matching TRBD1. This CDR3 contains 15 residues. J gave up 4 bases and V 2 bases, and 6 bases lay outside the gene matches. Germline V gene lookup returns CDR1 LNHDA and CDR2 SQIVND (reference sequence). Full variable domain (outside the CDR3, taken from reference TRBV19 and TRBJ2-3): DGGITQSPKYLFRKEGQNVTLSCEQNLNHDAMYWYRQDPGQGLRLIYYSQIVNDFQKGDIAEGYSVSREKKESFPLTVTSAQKNPTAFYLCASSIRDSTSDTQYFGPGTRLTVL.

As for this clone: One end of the junction varies from germline; a read error may be responsible. This sequence joins TRBV7-9 and TRBJ1-3; TRBD1 is a possible D gene (6 bases). Germline V lookup: CDR1 SEHNR, CDR2 FQNEAQ (reference sequence). The CDR3 sequence is 16 residues long. The DNA for the CDR3 is TGTACCAGCAGCTTATCTGACAGGTTGATTGGAAACACCATATATTTT. It yields the protein CTSSLSDRLIGNTIYF.

The chain couples TRBV4-2 to TRBJ2-5, with 7 nucleotides matching TRBD2. The J call is uncertain, as TRBJ2-7 better fits the DNA end. Germline values: CDR1 LGHNA, CDR2 YNFKEQ. This CDR3 has 17 amino acids. The CDR3 loop reads CASSQGGGSVDSYEQYF. Written as DNA, the CDR3 is TGTGCCAGCAGCCAGGGGGGGGGTAGCGTCGACTCCTACGAGCAGTACTTC.

The chain is built from TRBV27 and TRBJ2-5, with a possible D match to TRBD1 (5 bases). Trimming cost V 5 bases and J 0 bases, with 13 bases left between them. Germline V lookup: CDR1 MNHEY, CDR2 SMNVEV (reference sequence). This CDR3 contains 15 residues. CDR3 sequence: CASSGRATYQETQYF. CDR3 bases: TGTGCCAGCAGTGGCAGGGCCACGTACCAAGAGACCCAGTACTTC.

This CDR3 is CAISESSSGNTGELFF. DNA of the CDR3: TGTGCCATCAGTGAGTCGTCTAGCGGGAACACCGGGGAGCTGTTTTTT. This chain uses TRBV10-3 with TRBJ2-2; 7 nucleotides align to TRBD2. The CDR3 consists of 16 residues. Germline CDR1 ENHRY, CDR2 SYGVKD. V trimming: 0 bases; J trimming: 1 base; junction bases outside the gene matches: 2.

For the CDR3, the DNA is TGTGCCAGCAGTGAAGGATCGATGGGACAACAAGAGACCCAGTACTTC. Amino acid sequence: CASSEGSMGQQETQYF. The V and J genes are TRBV6-1 and TRBJ2-5; TRBD1 might be the D (6 bases). CDR1 is MNHNS and CDR2 is SASEGT in the germline V gene. The CDR3 runs 16 residues. The V end lost 1 base, the J end lost 2 bases, and 14 bases lay between the germline ends.

The V call is TRBV6-1, the J call TRBJ1-3, with D hard to call. This CDR3 has 15 amino acids. Germline CDR1 is MNHNS and CDR2 is SASEGT. Trimming shortened V by 0 bases and J by 2 bases, and 8 bases separated the two germline ends. The CDR3 region is CASSEALSAGNTIYF. In nucleotides, the CDR3 is TGTGCCAGCAGTGAAGCGCTGTCGGCTGGAAACACCATATATTTT.